The 32 T cell receptor beta chains below come from one sample, sequenced in a study of neurological immune-mediated disorders. Time point in this sample: longitudinal time-point 1 (baseline). Using its own MiXCR run on the 5' RACE reads, TCRdb lists one record per CDR3 protein. The data contain around 37,000 distinct CDR3 sequences, under 4% of them singletons. The material sequenced was PBMCs. The receptors here all came from a woman aged 60 to 75 with multiple sclerosis.

In this sample, this clonotype turned up many times. The V call is TRBV27, the J call TRBJ1-3; D unresolved. Germline values: CDR1 MNHEY, CDR2 SMNVEV (reference sequence). The CDR3 contains 15 residues. V was trimmed by 0 bases and J by 2 bases, leaving 8 bases between them. The DNA of the CDR3 is TGTGCCAGCAGTTTATCGTTGGGTACTGGAAACACCATATATTTT. Translating it yields CASSLSLGTGNTIYF.

This clonotype came up many times. The chain has TRBV5-1 and TRBJ1-2; the D is unclear. V dropped 0 bases and J dropped 1 base, with 4 bases sitting between them. CDR3 length: 13 amino acids. The germline V gene has CDR1 SGHRS and CDR2 YFSETQ. CDR3 sequence (DNA): TGCGCCAGCAGCTTGGACAGTAACTATGGCTACACCTTC. Translating gives CASSLDSNYGYTF.

This clonotype was seen ten or more times. The V gene is TRBV29-1, the J gene TRBJ2-1; D is perhaps TRBD2 (6 bases). This CDR3 is 14 amino acids long. Germline V lookup: CDR1 SQVTM, CDR2 ANQGSEA. Trimming cost V 3 bases and J 6 bases, with 15 bases left between them. The CDR3 DNA follows: TGCAGCGTTGATCCCTGGCCCGGGGGCAATGAGCAGTTCTTC. Its protein product is CSVDPWPGGNEQFF.

This clonotype was seen repeatedly, ten times or more. The CDR3 DNA reads as TGTGCCAGCAGACAAAAAATTCTAAACAGGGAAGGGGCGAGGAATGAGCAGTTCTTC. This translates into CASRQKILNREGARNEQFF. J is TRBJ2-1 and V is TRBV28; TRBD1 is a possible D gene (6 bases). There are 19 residues in the CDR3. V was cut by 6 bases and J by 7 bases, with 31 bases left in between. Looked up from germline, CDR1 is MDHEN and CDR2 is SYDVKM.

This clonotype was seen repeatedly, ten times or more. The rearrangement joins TRBV5-1 to TRBJ1-3; TRBD1 matches 7 bases. The CDR3 totals 15 residues. Germline CDR1 SGHRS, CDR2 YFSETQ. Trimming removed 0 bases from V and 2 bases from J; junction bases left unmatched: 2. CDR3 region: CASSLAQGAGNTIYF. CDR3 DNA: TGCGCCAGCAGCTTGGCCCAGGGGGCTGGAAACACCATATATTTT.

This clonotype showed up many times. The chain couples TRBV12-3 or TRBV12-4 to TRBJ2-7, with D hard to call. Trimming stripped 0 bases from V and 9 bases from J, with 12 bases between. The CDR3 spans 13 residues. The CDR3 reads CASSLAQDVAQYF. Written as DNA, the CDR3 is TGTGCCAGCAGTTTAGCGCAGGACGTTGCGCAGTACTTC.

As regards this clonotype: This sequence may be a read error, since a much larger clone differs from it by one base. The J gene is TRBJ2-3, the V gene TRBV20-1; no firm D call. The length of the CDR3 is 12 residues. From germline, CDR1 is DFQATT and CDR2 SNEGSKA (reference sequence). The DNA for the CDR3 is TGCAGTGCTAGTAGGGTCGTGGATACGAAGTATTTT. This encodes CSASRVVDTKYF.

Many counts were recorded for this clonotype. This chain connects TRBV5-1 to TRBJ2-7; 7 bases match TRBD1. The V gene's germline CDR1 is SGHRS and CDR2 YFSETQ. The CDR3 is 16 amino acids. V trimming: 0 bases; J trimming: 4 bases; junction bases outside the gene matches: 10. In DNA, the CDR3 is TGCGCCAGCAGCTTGGGGCAGGGGGTTTCTACTTACGAGCAGTACTTC. Residues: CASSLGQGVSTYEQYF.

In this sample, this clonotype turned up a few times. CDR3 coding DNA: TGCAGTGCTATGTCCGGACAGCTTAACTATGGCTACACCTTC. As protein: CSAMSGQLNYGYTF. The V call is TRBV20-1, the J call TRBJ1-2; D perhaps matches TRBD1 (6 bases). The CDR3 extends over 14 amino acids. Germline V gives CDR1 DFQATT, CDR2 SNEGSKA (reference sequence). With 4 bases removed from V and 1 base from J, the gap between germline ends came to 13 bases.

This clonotype was seen repeatedly, ten times or more. The chain links TRBV4-2 to TRBJ1-6; D might be TRBD1 (5 bases). From germline, CDR1 is LGHNA and CDR2 YNFKEQ. This CDR3 contains 16 residues. The V end was cut by 1 base, the J end by 6 bases, with 13 bases between. For the CDR3, the DNA is TGTGCCAGCAGCCAAGCCGAGGGGATCGGTAATTCACCCCTCCACTTT. Its translation is CASSQAEGIGNSPLHF.

This clonotype showed up many times. The gene calls are TRBV2 and TRBJ2-1; 12 positions match TRBD2. Germline trimming cut 6 bases from V and 4 bases from J; bases unmatched to any gene: 4. This CDR3 comprises 15 residues. Germline lookup yields CDR1 SNHLY and CDR2 FYNNEI. The CDR3 region has the DNA TGTGCCAGCAGAGTACTAGCGGGGGGTTACAATGAGCAGTTCTTC. Translation gives CASRVLAGGYNEQFF.

In this sample, this clonotype turned up many times. The chain recombines TRBV5-1 with TRBJ2-5, with a tentative D call TRBD2 (5 bases). V lost 4 bases, J lost 1 base, and 14 bases lay in between. The germline V gene encodes CDR1 SGHRS and CDR2 YFSETQ. The CDR3 runs to 15 residues. The CDR3 loop is CASSPSPGSQETQYF. CDR3 coding DNA: TGCGCCAGCAGCCCCTCCCCGGGGTCCCAAGAGACCCAGTACTTC.

This clonotype was seen a handful of times. The chain uses TRBV7-2 and TRBJ2-5, with 7 bases matching TRBD2. Per germline, CDR1 SGHTA and CDR2 FQGNSA. The trim removed 4 bases at V and 2 bases at J, leaving 13 bases unmatched. The CDR3 runs to 17 residues. The CDR3 DNA is TGTGCCAGCAGCTCCCCACCCTGGACTAGTACGCAAGAGACCCAGTACTTC. It translates to CASSSPPWTSTQETQYF.

Ten or more counts support this clonotype. A junction boundary mismatches the germline segment, possibly from a read error. The rearrangement uses TRBV20-1 and TRBJ2-1; tentative D call: TRBD2 (5 bases). CDR3 length: 15 residues. Germline V gives CDR1 DFQATT, CDR2 SNEGSKA (reference sequence). Here the CDR3 reads CSAREGSGVLNEQFF. As DNA, the CDR3 is TGCAGTGCCAGAGAGGGTTCCGGAGTCCTCAATGAGCAGTTCTTC.

This clonotype was seen many times. The chain employs TRBV7-2 and TRBJ2-5; a possible D gene is TRBD2 (6 bases). The V and J ends lost 3 bases and 5 bases respectively, with 13 bases between them. Germline CDR1 SGHTA, CDR2 FQGNSA. This CDR3 region has 14 residues. CDR3 DNA sequence: TGTGCCAGCAGCTTTGGGGGACTCGGGGAGACCCAGTACTTC. This encodes CASSFGGLGETQYF.

This clonotype was recorded many times. This sequence joins TRBV10-2 and TRBJ2-5; 10 nucleotides align to TRBD2. The CDR3 is 14 amino acids. Per the germline V gene, CDR1 is WSHSY and CDR2 is SAAADI. The V segment lost 6 bases and the J segment 2 bases; nucleotides outside the gene matches: 3. DNA for the CDR3: TGCGCCAGCAGGGGACTAGCGCCACAAGAGACCCAGTACTTC. Protein sequence: CASRGLAPQETQYF.

This sequence joins TRBV4-2 and TRBJ1-2; unclear D gene. Trimming cost V 6 bases and J 4 bases, with 12 bases left between them. In germline, CDR1 is LGHNA, CDR2 YNFKEQ. CDR3 length: 13 residues. The CDR3 nucleotides read TGTGCCAGCAGTCCCAGACCGGTCTATGGCTACACCTTC. It specifies CASSPRPVYGYTF.

There are many counts of this clonotype. The chain joins TRBV7-9 to TRBJ2-2; 7 positions agree with TRBD1. V gave up 4 bases and J gave up 7 bases; unmatched junction bases: 3. From germline, CDR1 is SEHNR and CDR2 FQNEAQ (reference sequence). This CDR3 spans 13 amino acids. CDR3 protein: CASSSQGVGELFF. The CDR3, as DNA: TGTGCCAGCAGCTCGCAGGGGGTCGGGGAGCTGTTTTTT.

There are many counts of this clonotype. J is TRBJ2-2 and V is TRBV10-3; D is unclear. Trimming stripped 3 bases from V and 5 bases from J, with 7 bases between. The CDR3 is made up of 13 amino acids. CDR1 ENHRY and CDR2 SYGVKD come from the germline V gene. CDR3 bases: TGTGCCATCAGTGACTACTCGACCGGGGAGCTGTTTTTT. Its protein product is CAISDYSTGELFF.

This clonotype was counted ten times or more. This rearrangement joins TRBV5-1 to TRBJ2-7; unclear D gene. CDR1 is SGHRS, CDR2 YFSETQ, per germline. Between the trimmed V and J ends, which lost 2 bases and 1 base, there was a span of 10 bases. This CDR3 spans 14 amino acids. CDR3 region: CASSFPGVSYEQYF. The CDR3 DNA follows: TGCGCCAGCAGCTTTCCCGGCGTATCCTACGAGCAGTACTTC.

This clonotype has a count of ten or more. The V gene is TRBV6-1, the J gene TRBJ1-1, with 7 bases identical to TRBD1. CDR3 length: 14 residues. Per the germline V gene, CDR1 is MNHNS and CDR2 is SASEGT. Trimming removed 6 bases from V and 3 bases from J; junction bases left unmatched: 7. The CDR3 is CASSLSRGHTEAFF. The CDR3 DNA sequence: TGTGCCAGCAGCCTCTCGAGGGGGCACACTGAAGCTTTCTTT.

This clonotype was detected many times. The rearrangement uses TRBV20-1 and TRBJ1-5; the match to TRBD1 covers 11 bases. CDR3 length equals 15 residues. Germline assignment: CDR1 DFQATT and CDR2 SNEGSKA (reference sequence). J lost 3 bases, V lost 5 bases, and 6 bases had no gene match. The CDR3 DNA reads as TGCAGTGCTCCCGGGACAGGGGGAAACAATCAGCCCCAGCATTTT. As protein: CSAPGTGGNNQPQHF.

This clonotype was recorded at least ten times. This rearrangement joins TRBV3-1 to TRBJ2-2; TRBD1 agrees at 7 bases. This CDR3 contains 15 residues. Per germline, CDR1 LGHDT and CDR2 YNNKEL (reference sequence). V lost 4 bases and J lost 4; bases outside the gene matches: 6. CDR3 coding DNA: TGTGCCAGCAGCCTCTGGGACAGCGGCACCGGGGAGCTGTTTTTT. Its protein product is CASSLWDSGTGELFF. Looking up the rest from reference TRBV3-1 and TRBJ2-2 gives the full variable domain: DTAVSQTPKYLVTQMGNDKSIKCEQNLGHDTMYWYKQDSKKFLKIMFSYNNKELIINETVPNRFSPKSPDKAHLNLHINSLELGDSAVYFCASSLWDSGTGELFFGEGSRLTVL.

Ten or more counts support this clonotype. The V and J genes are TRBV20-1 and TRBJ2-7; a possible D gene is TRBD2 (6 bases). CDR3 size: 15 residues. CDR1 is DFQATT, CDR2 SNEGSKA, per germline (reference sequence). Trimming cost V 5 bases and J 1 base, with 18 bases left between them. CDR3 sequence (DNA): TGCAGTGCTCGGGCTGCTGGCGGGGTATCCTACGAGCAGTACTTC. Protein: CSARAAGGVSYEQYF.

V and J are TRBV9 and TRBJ1-6; 8 bases match TRBD1. Germline CDR1 is SGDLS and CDR2 is YYNGEE. J was trimmed by 10 bases and V by 3 bases; bases with no gene match: 3. CDR3 length equals 13 residues. The DNA of the CDR3 is TGTGCCAGCAGCGCGGACAGGGTCTCACCCCTCCACTTT. Translated: CASSADRVSPLHF.

Concerning this clonotype itself: A much larger clone differs by one base, so this may be a read error. This is likely a read error, given that the CDR3 carries no conserved phenylalanine or tryptophan at its end. The chain recombines TRBV12-3 or TRBV12-4 with TRBJ1-2; no definite D call. This CDR3 region has 14 residues. V was shortened by 3 bases and J by 3 bases, with 11 bases between the two germline ends. The CDR3 DNA follows: TGTGCCAGCAGTTTTGGGCTTTGGGACTATGGCTACACCGTC. This translates into CASSFGLWDYGYTV.

This clonotype was recorded at least ten times. CDR3 DNA sequence: TGCAGTGGGACAGGCCAGATTTTGAACACTGAAGCTTTCTTT. The encoded protein is CSGTGQILNTEAFF. This chain uses TRBV20-1 with TRBJ1-1; 7 bases fit TRBD1. Germline lookup yields CDR1 DFQATT and CDR2 SNEGSKA (reference sequence). V shed 7 bases and J 0 bases; nucleotides not matched to a gene: 8. The CDR3 is 14 residues long.

This clonotype appeared many times. V gene TRBV20-1 combines with J gene TRBJ2-6; 7 bases are a match to TRBD1. The germline V gene encodes CDR1 DFQATT and CDR2 SNEGSKA (reference sequence). The trim removed 3 bases at V and 0 bases at J, leaving 5 bases unmatched. The CDR3 sequence is 16 residues long. The CDR3 sequence is CSARGQFTSGANVLTF. The CDR3 DNA follows: TGCAGTGCTAGGGGACAGTTCACCTCTGGGGCCAACGTCCTGACTTTC.

This clonotype came up a few times. This sequence joins TRBV20-1 and TRBJ2-3; D gene unclear. Germline loops: CDR1 DFQATT, CDR2 SNEGSKA (reference sequence). The CDR3 length is 16 residues. The V and J ends lost 2 bases and 4 bases respectively, with 19 bases between them. CDR3 in DNA: TGCAGTGCTAGACCCATCGGGCGAGCGAGAGCAGATACGCAGTATTTT. Its protein is CSARPIGRARADTQYF.

This clonotype occurred many times. The V gene is TRBV4-1, the J gene TRBJ1-5; no clear D. Trimming stripped 0 bases from V and 3 bases from J, with 9 bases between. This CDR3 contains 15 residues. Germline CDR1 MGHRA, CDR2 YSYEKL. In nucleotides, the CDR3 is TGCGCCAGCAGCCAAGACGGTAGTCACAATCAGCCCCAGCATTTT. It is translated as CASSQDGSHNQPQHF.

At least ten counts were recorded for this clonotype. The chain links TRBV7-8 to TRBJ2-5; no firm D call. The CDR3 has 15 residues. Trimming stripped 1 base from V and 3 bases from J, with 12 bases between. Germline V gene sequence: CDR1 SGHVS, CDR2 FQNEAQ. CDR3 in DNA: TGTGCCAGCAGCTTAGTACTGGGTGTAAAAGAGACCCAGTACTTC. Translating it yields CASSLVLGVKETQYF.

The sample holds a few counts of this clonotype. A much larger clone lies a single base off, so this may be a read error. The chain links TRBV5-1 to TRBJ2-7; D is unresolved. This CDR3 contains 12 residues. V was cut by 2 bases and J by 7 bases, with 10 bases left in between. Germline V lookup: CDR1 SGHRS, CDR2 YFSETQ. CDR3 nucleotide sequence: TGCGCCAGCAGCTTCGTACAAAGAGAGCAGTACTTC. Translation gives CASSFVQREQYF.